Listed below are T cell receptor beta chains from one sample, sequenced in a study of identical twins. Via MiXCR, TCRdb re-called the 5' RACE reads, giving one row per CDR3 protein. Of roughly 480,000 distinct CDR3 sequences listed, 20% to 25% were seen once; the top ten hold about 2.7%. These data are also associated with another study on T cells expressing NK-cell markers.

Material: CD4+ T cells sorted from blood. The receptors stem from a woman under 30 in good health. The CDR3 runs from the conserved cysteine through the conserved F or W. The D gene is left open where the match is weak. Only some rows state a clone size, as once, few, many or a class for expanded clones.

abundance	j_gene	v_gene	d_gene	CDR3aa	CDR3nt
.	TRBJ2-7	TRBV20-1	TRBD1	CSAPRKTGSYEQYF	TGCAGTGCTCCCCGAAAGACAGGGTCCTACGAGCAGTACTTC
.	TRBJ2-7	TRBV9	.	CASSVGVGRGYEQYF	TGTGCCAGCAGCGTAGGGGTAGGCAGGGGCTACGAGCAGTACTTC
.	TRBJ1-1	TRBV6-1	.	CASRRDFDTEAFF	TGTGCCAGCAGGAGGGACTTCGACACTGAAGCTTTCTTT
few	TRBJ2-5	TRBV6-1	.	CASRRGRQETQYF	TGTGCCAGCAGGAGAGGGAGACAAGAGACCCAGTACTTC
many	TRBJ2-1	TRBV5-6	.	CASSHLGPGNEQFF	TGTGCCAGCAGCCATCTTGGACCGGGCAATGAGCAGTTCTTC
.	TRBJ1-1	TRBV3-1	.	CASSLNGRWNTEAFF	TGTGCCAGCAGCCTGAATGGACGTTGGAACACTGAAGCTTTCTTT
few	TRBJ2-2	TRBV5-1	.	CASTPGPSNGELFF	TGCGCCAGCACACCCGGACCGTCTAACGGGGAGCTGTTTTTT
.	TRBJ2-5	TRBV4-3	.	CASSQGPTKETQYF	TGCGCCAGCAGCCAAGGACCGACTAAAGAGACCCAGTACTTC
.	TRBJ2-2	TRBV9	.	CASSVHPDYNTGELFF	TGTGCCAGCAGCGTACATCCGGACTATAACACCGGGGAGCTGTTTTTT
.	TRBJ2-7	TRBV20-1	.	CSAVKSEQYF	TGCAGTGCCGTGAAATCCGAGCAGTACTTC
.	TRBJ2-7	TRBV7-8	.	CASSLAGETIRAAEQYF	TGTGCCAGCAGCTTAGCGGGGGAGACTATCCGAGCCGCCGAGCAGTACTTC
.	TRBJ2-3	TRBV4-3	.	CASSQVGGRADTQYF	TGCGCCAGCAGCCAAGTCGGGGGGCGGGCAGATACGCAGTATTTT
.	TRBJ2-4	TRBV5-8	.	CASRPRTTKNIQYF	TGTGCCAGCAGGCCTCGTACGACCAAAAACATTCAGTACTTC
.	TRBJ2-1	TRBV5-1	.	CASRSGTGEQFF	TGCGCCAGCCGTAGCGGTACGGGTGAGCAGTTCTTC
.	TRBJ2-2	TRBV12-3/TRBV12-4	.	CASSHQGDTGELFF	TGTGCCAGCAGCCATCAGGGTGACACCGGGGAGCTGTTTTTT
.	TRBJ1-1	TRBV10-3	.	CAIGFRGTEAFF	TGTGCCATCGGTTTCCGAGGCACTGAAGCTTTCTTT
few	TRBJ2-5	TRBV20-1	TRBD1	CSARGSTGTGETQYF	TGCAGTGCTAGAGGTTCTACCGGGACAGGGGAGACCCAGTACTTC
many	TRBJ1-2	TRBV20-1	TRBD1	CSARLGALQGANGYTF	TGCAGTGCTAGACTAGGAGCATTACAGGGGGCGAATGGCTACACCTTC
few	TRBJ1-1	TRBV10-3	.	CAISGQLVSNTEAFF	TGTGCCATCAGTGGACAGCTTGTATCGAACACTGAAGCTTTCTTT
few	TRBJ2-7	TRBV6-1	.	CASTYAAGSHEQYF	TGTGCCAGCACCTACGCTGCGGGGTCCCACGAGCAGTACTTC
.	TRBJ2-2	TRBV25-1	.	CASSTPERGNTGELFF	TGTGCCAGCAGTACCCCTGAACGGGGAAACACCGGGGAGCTGTTTTTT
few	TRBJ2-1	TRBV11-3	.	CASSSRWGNEQFF	TGTGCCAGCAGCTCCCGGTGGGGAAATGAGCAGTTCTTC
.	TRBJ2-5	TRBV6-1	TRBD2	CASRTSGTEGETQYF	TGTGCCAGCAGGACTAGCGGGACGGAGGGAGAGACCCAGTACTTC
.	TRBJ2-6	TRBV15	.	CATSREGGRTGANVLTF	TGTGCCACCAGCAGAGAAGGGGGGCGAACTGGGGCCAACGTCCTGACTTTC
few	TRBJ1-1	TRBV3-1	.	CASSQAGVSEAFF	TGTGCCAGCAGCCAAGCCGGGGTAAGCGAAGCTTTCTTT
.	TRBJ2-2	TRBV6-2/TRBV6-3	TRBD2	CASRRTSPTGELFF	TGTGCCAGCAGGAGGACTAGCCCTACCGGGGAGCTGTTTTTT
few	TRBJ2-4	TRBV29-1	.	CSVVRGGAGGNIQYF	TGCAGCGTTGTACGTGGCGGGGCTGGAGGGAACATTCAGTACTTC
.	TRBJ1-6	TRBV3-1	.	CASSQDTTSYNSPLHF	TGTGCCAGCAGCCAAGATACCACATCCTATAATTCACCCCTCCACTTT
.	TRBJ1-2	TRBV20-1	.	CSARVARSGVADYGYTF	TGCAGTGCTAGAGTGGCCAGGTCGGGGGTTGCGGACTATGGCTACACCTTC
.	TRBJ2-3	TRBV5-1	TRBD1	CASSPGTGLTDTQYF	TGCGCCAGCAGCCCGGGGACAGGATTAACAGATACGCAGTATTTT
.	TRBJ2-2	TRBV20-1	.	CSARSPPGRMNTGELFF	TGCAGTGCTAGATCGCCCCCGGGCCGCATGAACACCGGGGAGCTGTTTTTT